This TCR beta chain comes out of a study of T cell responses to AZD1222 COVID-19 vaccine. The data were produced by immunoSEQ multiplex PCR, yet TCRdb's version contains in-frame clones alone and is incomplete. Of about 190,000 clones listed, roughly 93% were seen once; the top ten hold 9.2%. The material sequenced was peripheral blood, taken on day 0 of AZD1222 vaccination. The sequence came from an adult in good health.

The CDR3 protein is CASSVAGGPSYEQYF. The CDR3 nucleotides are TGTGCCAGCAGCGTAGCTGGGGGCCCCTCCTACGAGCAGTACTTC. The rearrangement uses TRBV9 and TRBJ2-7; TRBD1 is a possible D gene (6 bases). From germline, CDR1 is SGDLS and CDR2 YYNGEE. Between the trimmed V and J ends, which lost 0 bases and 0 bases, there was a span of 10 bases. CDR3 length equals 15 residues.